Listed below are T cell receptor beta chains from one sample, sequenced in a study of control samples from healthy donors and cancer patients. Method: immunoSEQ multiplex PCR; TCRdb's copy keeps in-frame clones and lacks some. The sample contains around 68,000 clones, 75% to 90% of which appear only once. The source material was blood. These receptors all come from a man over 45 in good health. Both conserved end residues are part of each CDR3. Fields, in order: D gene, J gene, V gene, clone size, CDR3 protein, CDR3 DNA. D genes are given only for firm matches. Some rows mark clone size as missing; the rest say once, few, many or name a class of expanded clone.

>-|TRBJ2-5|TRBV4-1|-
CASSQDLRAAETQYF
TGCGCCAGCAGCCAAGATCTTCGCGCAGCAGAGACCCAGTACTTC
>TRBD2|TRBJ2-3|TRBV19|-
CASSLLAGGVTDTQYF
TGTGCCAGTAGTCTCCTAGCGGGAGGGGTCACAGATACGCAGTATTTT
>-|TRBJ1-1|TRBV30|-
CAWTEGYNTEAFF
TGTGCCTGGACAGAGGGGTATAACACTGAAGCTTTCTTT
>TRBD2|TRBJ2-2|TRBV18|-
CASSPSSGSTGELFF
TGTGCCAGCTCACCATCTAGCGGATCCACCGGGGAGCTGTTTTTT
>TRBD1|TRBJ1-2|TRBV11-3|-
CASSFGTGPNYGYTF
TGTGCCAGCAGCTTCGGGACAGGCCCTAACTATGGCTACACCTTC
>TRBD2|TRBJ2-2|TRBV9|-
CASSPGRANTGELFF
TGTGCCAGCAGCCCAGGGAGGGCGAACACCGGGGAGCTGTTTTTT
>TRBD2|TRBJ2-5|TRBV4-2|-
CASSQDRLARTQYF
TGTGCCAGCAGCCAAGATCGACTAGCGCGGACCCAGTACTTC
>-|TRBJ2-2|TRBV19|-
CATAPDGTPGELFF
TGTGCCACGGCTCCGGACGGCACACCCGGGGAGCTGTTTTTT
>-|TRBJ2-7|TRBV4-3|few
CASSQDPGTSGFTYEQYF
TGCGCCAGCAGCCAAGACCCAGGGACGAGTGGGTTTACCTACGAGCAGTACTTC
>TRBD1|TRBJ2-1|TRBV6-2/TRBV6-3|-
CASSYSVQGYEQFF
TGTGCCAGCAGTTACTCCGTACAGGGGTATGAGCAGTTCTTC
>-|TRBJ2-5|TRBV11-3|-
CASSKNRFETQYF
TGTGCCAGCAGCAAGAACAGGTTCGAGACCCAGTACTTC
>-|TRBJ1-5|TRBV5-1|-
CASRVDGAPGPQHF
TGCGCCAGCAGAGTAGATGGAGCCCCAGGGCCCCAGCATTTT
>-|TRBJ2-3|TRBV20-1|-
CSAQSRDTQYF
TGCAGTGCTCAATCCCGGGATACGCAGTATTTT
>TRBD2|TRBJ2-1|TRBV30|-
CAWSVLSGGGFGSYNEQFF
TGTGCCTGGAGTGTACTAAGCGGGGGGGGATTTGGCTCCTACAATGAGCAGTTCTTC
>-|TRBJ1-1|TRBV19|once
CASSPQGPEAFF
TGTGCCAGTAGCCCGCAGGGCCCTGAAGCTTTCTTT
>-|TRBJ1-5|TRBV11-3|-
CASSLTADQPQHF
TGTGCCAGCAGCTTAACAGCGGATCAGCCCCAGCATTTT
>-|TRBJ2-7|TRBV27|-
CASRRDTPGPYEQYF
TGTGCCAGCAGACGGGACACCCCTGGACCTTACGAGCAGTACTTC
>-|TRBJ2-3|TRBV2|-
CASSAAGIWADTQYF
TGTGCCAGCAGTGCCGCCGGGATCTGGGCAGATACGCAGTATTTT
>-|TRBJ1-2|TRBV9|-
CASSARHNLGGYTF
TGTGCCAGCAGCGCCCGCCACAATTTGGGTGGCTACACCTTC
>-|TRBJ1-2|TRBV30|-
CAWSRGSGWHYTF
TGTGCCTGGAGCAGAGGGTCAGGGTGGCACTACACCTTC
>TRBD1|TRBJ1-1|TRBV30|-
CAWNDRGDTEAFF
TGTGCCTGGAATGACAGGGGCGACACTGAAGCTTTCTTT
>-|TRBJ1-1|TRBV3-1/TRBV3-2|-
CASSTRGNTEAFF
TGTGCCAGCAGCACCAGGGGGAACACTGAAGCTTTCTTT
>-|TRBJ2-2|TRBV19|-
CASRTTAGGGELFF
TGTGCCAGTAGGACGACAGCGGGTGGCGGGGAGCTGTTTTTT
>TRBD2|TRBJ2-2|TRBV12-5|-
CASGLVPLAATGELFF
TGTGCTAGTGGTTTGGTACCGCTAGCGGCCACCGGGGAGCTGTTTTTT
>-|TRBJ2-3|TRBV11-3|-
CASSVAQGSGTDTQYF
TGTGCCAGCAGCGTGGCTCAGGGGAGCGGCACAGATACGCAGTATTTT
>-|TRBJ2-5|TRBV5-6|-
CASSFVDWRGRETQYF
TGTGCCAGCAGCTTTGTGGATTGGAGGGGGCGAGAGACCCAGTACTTC
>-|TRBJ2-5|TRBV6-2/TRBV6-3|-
CASSYGGATETQYF
TGTGCCAGCAGTTATGGGGGGGCGACAGAGACCCAGTACTTC
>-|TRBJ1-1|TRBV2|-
CASTAGRVGTSEAFF
TGTGCCAGCACCGCCGGTAGGGTAGGGACCTCTGAAGCTTTCTTT
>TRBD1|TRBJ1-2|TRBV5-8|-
CASSLGQGADGYTF
TGTGCCAGCAGCTTGGGACAGGGGGCCGATGGCTACACCTTC
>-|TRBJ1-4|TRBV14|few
CASSQGQGRFDEKLFF
TGTGCCAGCAGCCAAGGTCAGGGGAGGTTTGATGAAAAACTGTTTTTT
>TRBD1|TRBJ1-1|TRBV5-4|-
CASSPWTGEAFF
TGTGCCAGCAGCCCCTGGACAGGTGAAGCTTTCTTT
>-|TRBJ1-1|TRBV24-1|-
CATSDLVNTEAFF
TGTGCCACCAGTGATCTAGTGAACACTGAAGCTTTCTTT
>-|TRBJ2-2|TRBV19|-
CASRPQGRGGTGELFF
TGTGCCAGTAGGCCACAGGGGCGGGGAGGGACCGGGGAGCTGTTTTTT
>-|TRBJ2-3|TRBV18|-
CASSPRAGSPTDTQYF
TGTGCCAGCTCACCAAGGGCAGGGTCCCCCACAGATACGCAGTATTTT
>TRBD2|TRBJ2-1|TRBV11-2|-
CASSIRLAGYNEQFF
TGTGCCAGCAGCATTCGACTAGCGGGGTACAATGAGCAGTTCTTC
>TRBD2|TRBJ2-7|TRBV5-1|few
CASSLSTSGSLEQYF
TGCGCCAGCAGCTTGTCGACTAGCGGGAGTCTCGAGCAGTACTTC
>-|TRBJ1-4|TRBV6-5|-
CASRVRGAGNEKLFF
TGTGCCAGCAGAGTCCGGGGGGCGGGTAATGAAAAACTGTTTTTT
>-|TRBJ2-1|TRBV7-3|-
CASSLMLGRDEQFF
TGTGCCAGCAGCTTAATGCTTGGTCGCGATGAGCAGTTCTTC
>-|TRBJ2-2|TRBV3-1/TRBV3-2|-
CASSGLQGTAGRELFF
TGTGCCAGCAGCGGTCTCCAGGGGACCGCGGGCCGGGAGCTGTTTTTT
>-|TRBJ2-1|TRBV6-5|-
CASSYSPGTSAQFF
TGTGCCAGCAGTTATTCCCCCGGGACCTCCGCACAGTTCTTC
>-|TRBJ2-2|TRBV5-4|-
CASSLSAGTNTGELFF
TGTGCCAGCAGCTTGTCTGCCGGTACGAACACCGGGGAGCTGTTTTTT
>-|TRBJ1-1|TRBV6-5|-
CASQTGNTEAFF
TGTGCCAGTCAGACAGGGAACACTGAAGCTTTCTTT
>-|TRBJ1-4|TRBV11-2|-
CASSFTPGSGEKLFF
TGTGCCAGCAGCTTCACCCCAGGGTCCGGTGAAAAACTGTTTTTT
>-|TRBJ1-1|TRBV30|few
CAWSTQMNTEAFF
TGTGCCTGGAGTACGCAGATGAACACTGAAGCTTTCTTT
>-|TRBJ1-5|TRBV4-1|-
CASSQVSGVQPQHF
TGCGCCAGCAGCCAAGTATCAGGGGTTCAGCCCCAGCATTTT
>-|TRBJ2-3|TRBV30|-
CAWSVGAATDTQYF
TGTGCCTGGAGTGTAGGCGCAGCCACAGATACGCAGTATTTT
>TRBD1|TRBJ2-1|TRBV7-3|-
CASSGGGGQGFNEQFF
TGTGCCAGCAGCGGAGGAGGGGGACAGGGCTTCAATGAGCAGTTCTTC
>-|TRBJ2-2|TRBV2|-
CASRGQGNTGELFF
TGTGCCAGCAGGGGGCAGGGGAACACCGGGGAGCTGTTTTTT
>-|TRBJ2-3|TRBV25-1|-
CASSLRGDTQYF
TGTGCCAGCAGTCTCCGGGGGGATACGCAGTATTTT
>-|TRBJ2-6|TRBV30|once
CAWSPGAGANVLTF
TGTGCCTGGAGTCCGGGGGCTGGGGCCAACGTCCTGACTTTC